The 10 T cell receptor beta chains below come from one sample, sequenced in a study of ipilimumab plus nivolumab after autologous stem cell transplantation. Sequenced by immunoSEQ multiplex PCR; TCRdb stores in-frame clones only, minus some. The sample has about 84,000 clones; over 80% are singletons. The sequenced sample was PBMCs, obtained in a trial of ipilimumab plus nivolumab as post-transplant consolidation. The receptors here all came from a male donor with diffuse large B-cell lymphoma.

The genes are TRBV5-1 and TRBJ2-1; 8 positions agree with TRBD2. The J segment lost 5 bases and the V segment lost 7 bases, leaving 14 bases of the junction unmatched. The CDR3 loop spans 16 amino acids. Germline V lookup: CDR1 SGHRS, CDR2 YFSETQ. CDR3 amino acids: CASGGLSGVTNNEQFF. In DNA, the CDR3 is TGCGCCAGCGGGGGCCTTAGCGGGGTGACCAACAATGAGCAGTTCTTC.

The chain recombines TRBV5-8 with TRBJ1-5, with D tentatively TRBD1 (5 bases). V lost 4 bases to trimming and J lost 0 bases, with 14 bases between them. The CDR3 runs to 16 residues. CDR1 SGHTS and CDR2 YDEGEE come from the germline V gene. CDR3 DNA sequence: TGTGCCAGCAGCCCCGTCGGGGCCGGTAGCAATCAGCCCCAGCATTTT. Protein: CASSPVGAGSNQPQHF.

This clone was detected only a few times. V usage is TRBV5-1 and J usage is TRBJ2-1, with 12 nucleotides matching TRBD2. Trimming removed 3 bases from V and 4 bases from J; junction bases left unmatched: 8. The length of the CDR3 is 17 residues. Germline V gene data show CDR1 as SGHRS and CDR2 as YFSETQ. In nucleotides, the CDR3 is TGCGCCAGCAGCTCGCCTAGACTAGCGGGGGAGTACAATGAGCAGTTCTTC. It yields the protein CASSSPRLAGEYNEQFF.

This rearrangement joins TRBV9 to TRBJ1-1; D is undetermined. There are 11 residues in the CDR3. Per germline, CDR1 SGDLS and CDR2 YYNGEE. Trimming removed 3 bases from V and 5 bases from J, with 5 bases in between. This chain's CDR3 is CASSAQTEAFF. DNA of the CDR3: TGTGCCAGCAGCGCCCAGACTGAAGCTTTCTTT. The variable domain in full, completed from reference TRBV9 and TRBJ1-1, reads DSGVTQTPKHLITATGQRVTLRCSPRSGDLSVYWYQQSLDQGLQFLIQYYNGEERAKGNILERFSAQQFPDLHSELNLSSLELGDSALYFCASSAQTEAFFGQGTRLTVV.

The rearrangement links TRBV5-6 to TRBJ1-1; a weak D match, TRBD1 (5 bases). V lost 4 bases and J lost 10, with 20 bases in between. The CDR3 totals 14 residues. Germline V gene lookup returns CDR1 SGHDT and CDR2 YYEEEE. The CDR3 DNA reads as TGTGCCAGCAGCCCATGGGGGGTTAGGATAGTAGCTTTCTTT. Amino acid sequence: CASSPWGVRIVAFF.

This chain links TRBV9 with TRBJ1-3; D gene unclear. CDR1 and CDR2 (germline): SGDLS, YYNGEE. Trimming pared 0 bases from V and 2 bases from J, leaving 6 bases between. The CDR3 is made up of 14 amino acids. Here the CDR3 DNA reads TGTGCCAGCAGCGTAGATCAGGCTGGAAACACCATATATTTT. Translating it yields CASSVDQAGNTIYF.

The rearrangement uses TRBV11-3 and TRBJ2-2, with 8 bases lining up with TRBD1. V was pared by 1 base and J by 4 bases, with 8 bases of the junction left unmatched. The germline CDR1 and CDR2 sequences are SGHNT and YENEEA. This CDR3 has 17 residues. The CDR3 coding sequence is TGTGCCAGCAGCTTAGTTTCAGGGGGCGGAGGCACCGGGGAGCTGTTTTTT. Its translation: CASSLVSGGGGTGELFF.

This clone has only a few counts. The chain carries TRBV7-9 and TRBJ1-1, with D possibly matching TRBD1 (6 bases). The CDR3 consists of 14 residues. Germline V lookup: CDR1 SEHNR, CDR2 FQNEAQ (reference sequence). Trimming cost V 1 base and J 1 base, with 7 bases left between them. Here the CDR3 DNA reads TGTGCCAGCAGCTTAGGGGGACAGAACACTGAAGCTTTCTTT. Its protein product is CASSLGGQNTEAFF.

The chain joins TRBV5-1 to TRBJ2-3; 7 nucleotides align to TRBD1. The CDR3 sequence is 16 residues long. Unmatched junction bases numbered 9, after V lost 2 bases and J lost 3 bases. Per germline, CDR1 SGHRS and CDR2 YFSETQ. The CDR3 DNA follows: TGCGCCAGCAGCTTTACGCCGGGACAGAGGACAGATACGCAGTATTTT. Residues: CASSFTPGQRTDTQYF.

The genes are TRBV7-2 and TRBJ1-2; no clear D gene. CDR3 length: 15 amino acids. V shed 6 bases and J shed 0 bases, with 14 bases lying between them. Germline loops: CDR1 SGHTA, CDR2 FQGNSA. The CDR3, as DNA: TGTGCCAGCAGGTCGGATACTAAAGCTAACTATGGCTACACCTTC. Its protein product is CASRSDTKANYGYTF.